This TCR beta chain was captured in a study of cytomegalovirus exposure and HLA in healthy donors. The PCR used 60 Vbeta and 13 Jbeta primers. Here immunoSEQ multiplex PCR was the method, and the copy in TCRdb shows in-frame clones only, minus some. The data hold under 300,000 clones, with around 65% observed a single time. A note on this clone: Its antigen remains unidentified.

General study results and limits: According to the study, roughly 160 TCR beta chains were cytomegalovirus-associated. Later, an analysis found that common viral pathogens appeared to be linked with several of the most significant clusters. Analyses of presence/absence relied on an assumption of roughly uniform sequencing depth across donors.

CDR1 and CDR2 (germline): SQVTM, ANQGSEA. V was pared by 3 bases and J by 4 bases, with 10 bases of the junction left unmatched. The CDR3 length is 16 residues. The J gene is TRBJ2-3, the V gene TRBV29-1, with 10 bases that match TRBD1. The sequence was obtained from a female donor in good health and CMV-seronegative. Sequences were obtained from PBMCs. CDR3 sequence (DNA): TGCAGCGTTGAGGCCCTCGGGGACAGGGGCCCAGATACGCAGTATTTT. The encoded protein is CSVEALGDRGPDTQYF.